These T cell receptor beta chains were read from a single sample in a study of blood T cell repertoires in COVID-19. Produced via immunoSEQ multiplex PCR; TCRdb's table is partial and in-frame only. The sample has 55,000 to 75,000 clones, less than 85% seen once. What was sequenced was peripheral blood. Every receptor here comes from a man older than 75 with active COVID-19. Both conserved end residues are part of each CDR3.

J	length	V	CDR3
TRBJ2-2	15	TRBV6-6	CASRPDRDSTGELFF
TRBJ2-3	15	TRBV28	CATTTGTGVTDTQYF
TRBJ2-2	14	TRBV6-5	CASRVQTNTGELFF
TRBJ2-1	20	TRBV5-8	CASSPVRGRVGLAGVDEQFF
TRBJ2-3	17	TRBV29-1	CSVVGASGGHSTDTQYF
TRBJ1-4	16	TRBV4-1	CASSPHLDRPNEKLFF
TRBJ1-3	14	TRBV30	CAWRQPSSGGTIYF
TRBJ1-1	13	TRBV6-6	CASGTQANTEAFF
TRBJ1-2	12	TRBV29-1	CSVEQTGAGYTF
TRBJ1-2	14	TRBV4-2	CASSQGARNYGYTF
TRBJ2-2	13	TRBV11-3	CASSFSVNGELFF
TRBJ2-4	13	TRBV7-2	CASSLGERSVQYF
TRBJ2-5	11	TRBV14	CASSQAETQYF
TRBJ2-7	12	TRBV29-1	CSVSGNSYEQYF
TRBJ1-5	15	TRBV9	CASSVGQGGNQPQHF
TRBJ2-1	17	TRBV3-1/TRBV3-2	CASSQEYSSGGPNEQFF
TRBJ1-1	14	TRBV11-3	CASSLAGVGTEAFF
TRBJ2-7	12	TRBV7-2	CASSYRSEEQYF
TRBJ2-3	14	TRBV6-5	CASSTGRATDTQYF
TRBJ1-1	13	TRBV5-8	CASPPPEGTEAFF